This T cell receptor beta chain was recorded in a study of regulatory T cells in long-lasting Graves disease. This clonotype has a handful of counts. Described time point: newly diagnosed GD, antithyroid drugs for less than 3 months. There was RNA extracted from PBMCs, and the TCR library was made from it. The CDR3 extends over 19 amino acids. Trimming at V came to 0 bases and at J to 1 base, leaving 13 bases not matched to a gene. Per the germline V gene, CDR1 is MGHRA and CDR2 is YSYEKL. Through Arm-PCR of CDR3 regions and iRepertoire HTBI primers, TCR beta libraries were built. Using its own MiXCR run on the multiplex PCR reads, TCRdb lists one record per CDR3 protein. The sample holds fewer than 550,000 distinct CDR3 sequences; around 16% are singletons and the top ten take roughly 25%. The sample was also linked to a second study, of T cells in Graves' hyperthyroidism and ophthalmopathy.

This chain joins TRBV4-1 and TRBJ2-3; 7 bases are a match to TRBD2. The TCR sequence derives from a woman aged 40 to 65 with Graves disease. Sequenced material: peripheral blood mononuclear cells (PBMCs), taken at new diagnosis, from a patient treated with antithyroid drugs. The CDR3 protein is CASSQDALHRDYRTDTQYF. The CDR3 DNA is TGCGCCAGCAGCCAAGACGCGCTTCACCGGGACTATCGCACAGATACGCAGTATTTT.